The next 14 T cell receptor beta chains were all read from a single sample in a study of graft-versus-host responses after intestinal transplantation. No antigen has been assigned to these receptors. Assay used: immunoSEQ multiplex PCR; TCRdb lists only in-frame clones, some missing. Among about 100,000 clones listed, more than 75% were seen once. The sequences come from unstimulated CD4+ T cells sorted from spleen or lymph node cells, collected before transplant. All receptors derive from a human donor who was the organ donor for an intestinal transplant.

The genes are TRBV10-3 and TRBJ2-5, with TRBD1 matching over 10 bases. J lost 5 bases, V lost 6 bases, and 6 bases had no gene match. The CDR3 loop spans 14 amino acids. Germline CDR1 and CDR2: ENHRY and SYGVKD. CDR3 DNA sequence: TGTGCCATCAGGGGACAGGGGCTTTCGGAGACCCAGTACTTC. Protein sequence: CAIRGQGLSETQYF.

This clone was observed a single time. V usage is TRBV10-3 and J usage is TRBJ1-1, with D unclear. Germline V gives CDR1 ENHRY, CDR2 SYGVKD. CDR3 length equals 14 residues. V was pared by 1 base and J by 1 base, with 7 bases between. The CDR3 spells CAISEYGSNTEAFF. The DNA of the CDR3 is TGTGCCATCAGTGAGTATGGCTCGAACACTGAAGCTTTCTTT.

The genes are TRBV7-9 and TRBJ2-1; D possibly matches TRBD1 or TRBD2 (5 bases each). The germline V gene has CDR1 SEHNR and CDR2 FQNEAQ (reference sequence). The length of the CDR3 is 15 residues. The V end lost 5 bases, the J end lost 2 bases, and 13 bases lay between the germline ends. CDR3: CASSPGAQAYNEQFF. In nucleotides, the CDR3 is TGTGCCAGCAGCCCCGGGGCACAGGCCTACAATGAGCAGTTCTTC.

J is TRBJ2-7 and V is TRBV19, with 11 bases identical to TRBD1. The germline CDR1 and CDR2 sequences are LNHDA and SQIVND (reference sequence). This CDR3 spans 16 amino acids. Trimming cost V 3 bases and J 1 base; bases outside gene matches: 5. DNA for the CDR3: TGTGCCAGTAGTATTTCCCGGGACAGGGGGTCCTACGAGCAGTACTTC. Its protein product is CASSISRDRGSYEQYF.

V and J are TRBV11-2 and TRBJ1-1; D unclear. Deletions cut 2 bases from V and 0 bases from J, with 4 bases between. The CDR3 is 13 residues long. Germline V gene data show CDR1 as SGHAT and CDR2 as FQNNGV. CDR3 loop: CASSLFLNTEAFF. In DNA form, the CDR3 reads TGTGCCAGCAGCTTATTCCTGAACACTGAAGCTTTCTTT.

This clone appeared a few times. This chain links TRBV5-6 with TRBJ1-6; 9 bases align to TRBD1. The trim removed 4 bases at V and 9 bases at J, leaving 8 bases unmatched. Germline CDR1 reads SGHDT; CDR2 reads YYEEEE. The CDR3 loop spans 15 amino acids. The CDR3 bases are TGTGCCAGCAGCCCGGACAGGGGCGGTGGTTCACCCCTCCACTTT. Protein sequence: CASSPDRGGGSPLHF.

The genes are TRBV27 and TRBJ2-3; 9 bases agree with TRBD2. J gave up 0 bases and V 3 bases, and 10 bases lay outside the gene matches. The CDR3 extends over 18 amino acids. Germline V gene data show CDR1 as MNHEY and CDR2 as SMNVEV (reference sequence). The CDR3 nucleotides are TGTGCCAGCAGTTTGATCGGCCTAGCGGGACCGAGCACAGATACGCAGTATTTT. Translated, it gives CASSLIGLAGPSTDTQYF.

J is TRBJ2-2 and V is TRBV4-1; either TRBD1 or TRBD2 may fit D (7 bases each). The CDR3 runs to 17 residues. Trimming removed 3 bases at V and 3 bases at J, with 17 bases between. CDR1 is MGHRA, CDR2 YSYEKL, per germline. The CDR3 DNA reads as TGCGCCAGCAGCCAGCCAGGGAGGGGGCAGGACACCGGGGAGCTGTTTTTT. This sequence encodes CASSQPGRGQDTGELFF.

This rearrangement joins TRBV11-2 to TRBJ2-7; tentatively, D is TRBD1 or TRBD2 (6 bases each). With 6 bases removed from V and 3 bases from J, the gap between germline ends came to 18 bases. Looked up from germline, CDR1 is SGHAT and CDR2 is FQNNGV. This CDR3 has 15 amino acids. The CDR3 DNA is TGTGCCAGCAGACCAAACAGGGACTCCAACTACGAGCAGTACTTC. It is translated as CASRPNRDSNYEQYF.

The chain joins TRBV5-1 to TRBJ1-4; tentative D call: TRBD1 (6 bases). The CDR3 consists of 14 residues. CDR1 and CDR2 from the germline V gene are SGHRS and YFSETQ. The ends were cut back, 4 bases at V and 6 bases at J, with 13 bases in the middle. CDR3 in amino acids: CASSQTGKDEKLFF. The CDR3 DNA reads TGCGCCAGCAGCCAAACAGGGAAAGATGAAAAACTGTTTTTT.

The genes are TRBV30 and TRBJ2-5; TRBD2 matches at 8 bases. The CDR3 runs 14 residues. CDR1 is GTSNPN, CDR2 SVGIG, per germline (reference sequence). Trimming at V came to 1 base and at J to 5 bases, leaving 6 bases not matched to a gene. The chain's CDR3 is CAWSGGGGSETQYF. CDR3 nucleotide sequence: TGTGCCTGGAGTGGGGGCGGGGGGTCGGAGACCCAGTACTTC.

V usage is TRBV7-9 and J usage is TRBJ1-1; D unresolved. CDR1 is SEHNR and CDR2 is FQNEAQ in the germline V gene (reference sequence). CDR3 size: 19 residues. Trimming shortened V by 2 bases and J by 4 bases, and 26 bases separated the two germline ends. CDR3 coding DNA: TGTGCCAGCAGCTTAAAGTTCTCGGGAGGCTCTCAGATTAGCACTGAAGCTTTCTTT. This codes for CASSLKFSGGSQISTEAFF. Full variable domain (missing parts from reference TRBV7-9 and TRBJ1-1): DTGVSQNPRHKITKRGQNVTFRCDPISEHNRLYWYRQTLGQGPEFLTYFQNEAQLEKSRLLSDRFSAERPKGSFSTLEIQRTEQGDSAMYLCASSLKFSGGSQISTEAFFGQGTRLTVV.

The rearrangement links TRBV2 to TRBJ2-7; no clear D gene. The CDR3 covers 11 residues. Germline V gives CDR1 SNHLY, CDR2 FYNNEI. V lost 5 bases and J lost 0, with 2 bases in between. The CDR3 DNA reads TGTGCCAGCAGTACCTCCTACGAGCAGTACTTC. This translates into CASSTSYEQYF.

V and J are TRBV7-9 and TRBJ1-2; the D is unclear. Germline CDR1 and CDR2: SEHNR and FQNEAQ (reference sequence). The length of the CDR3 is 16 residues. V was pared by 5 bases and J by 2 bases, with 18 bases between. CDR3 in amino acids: CASSPKVQDPNYGYTF. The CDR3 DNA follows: TGTGCCAGCAGCCCTAAGGTCCAGGACCCAAACTATGGCTACACCTTC.